The T cell receptor beta chain described here comes from a study of cytomegalovirus exposure and HLA in healthy donors. Overall study context: Across under 450 genotyped donors, roughly 80% landed in the Caucasian-associated ancestry cluster.

Note on this clone: Its antigen is currently unknown.

Germline V gene lookup returns CDR1 GTSNPN and CDR2 SVGIG (reference sequence). This CDR3 spans 15 amino acids. Trimming took 0 bases from V and 5 from J; bases not matched to a gene: 6. The PCR employed 60 Vbeta primers together with 13 Jbeta primers. Sequenced by immunoSEQ multiplex PCR; TCRdb stores in-frame clones only, minus some. The sample includes about 170,000 clones, approximately 85% of them seen just once. Overall study findings and caveats: Earlier analysis yielded a pattern in which most TCR beta V segments were productive about 90% or about 30% of the time. The study labeled under 200 TCR beta chains cytomegalovirus-associated.

This TCR was sampled from a girl aged 2-9 years in good health and CMV-seropositive. The rearrangement uses TRBV30 and TRBJ2-2; TRBD2 aligns across 7 bases. Sequences were obtained from PBMCs. The CDR3 protein is CAWSVIAGPTGELFF. CDR3 DNA: TGTGCCTGGAGTGTTATAGCGGGTCCGACCGGGGAGCTGTTTTTT.